This is a list of T cell receptor beta chains from one sample in a study of blood T cell repertoires in COVID-19. Assay used: immunoSEQ multiplex PCR; TCRdb lists only in-frame clones, some missing. The sample lists some 110,000 clones, approximately 76% seen once, with approximately 20% in the top ten. Sequencing was done on a sample of peripheral blood. The receptors derive from a woman aged 65 to 85 with acute or convalescent COVID-19. Both conserved end residues are part of each CDR3. Not every row has a clone size; where given, it reads once, few, many or a size class.

v_gene: TRBV4-1
abundance: .
CDR3aa: CASSNTGGTTYEQYF

v_gene: TRBV6-5
abundance: .
CDR3aa: CASSSGTGNTGELFF

v_gene: TRBV7-9
abundance: .
CDR3aa: CASSSGGPPSYTF

v_gene: TRBV28
abundance: .
CDR3aa: CASSPPRRETQYF

v_gene: TRBV5-4
abundance: .
CDR3aa: CASSFSIGANSPLHF

v_gene: TRBV5-6
abundance: .
CDR3aa: CASSSYGTLNTEAFF

v_gene: TRBV3-1/TRBV3-2
abundance: .
CDR3aa: CASSQRGQRGEGAFF

v_gene: TRBV2
abundance: .
CDR3aa: CASSGFGQRKFF

v_gene: TRBV27
abundance: .
CDR3aa: CASSDVGTGGRREAFF

v_gene: TRBV30
abundance: .
CDR3aa: CAWSGTGGYEKLFF

v_gene: TRBV5-1
abundance: .
CDR3aa: CASSTEGPRETQYF

v_gene: TRBV30
abundance: .
CDR3aa: CAWSARGGNTEAFF

v_gene: TRBV6-6
abundance: .
CDR3aa: CASSIKGENNEQFF

v_gene: TRBV10-1
abundance: few
CDR3aa: CASNRTGSSNQPQHF

v_gene: TRBV5-1
abundance: .
CDR3aa: CASTRDTPRDYGYTF

v_gene: TRBV25-1
abundance: .
CDR3aa: CASSEFGGQGGNNEQFF

v_gene: TRBV7-2
abundance: many
CDR3aa: CASGTGTQGLPQHF

v_gene: TRBV11-2
abundance: .
CDR3aa: CASSSPGQGIRNYGYTF

v_gene: TRBV12-3/TRBV12-4
abundance: .
CDR3aa: CASQGSSGNTIYF

v_gene: TRBV18
abundance: few
CDR3aa: CASSPWDSMNTEAFF

v_gene: TRBV14
abundance: .
CDR3aa: CASSLSPGMNTEAFF

v_gene: TRBV6-5
abundance: .
CDR3aa: CASSPQGSKSEAFF

v_gene: TRBV19
abundance: .
CDR3aa: CASSTTTVYSGNTIYF

v_gene: TRBV30
abundance: .
CDR3aa: CAWSVRDRVQLNYGYTF

v_gene: TRBV5-1
abundance: .
CDR3aa: CASSPQGKQQETQYF

v_gene: TRBV11-2
abundance: .
CDR3aa: CASSVAGTNTGELFF

v_gene: TRBV25-1
abundance: .
CDR3aa: CASSEPGPKVQQFF

v_gene: TRBV18
abundance: .
CDR3aa: CASSPPGGADGEQYF

v_gene: TRBV11-3
abundance: once
CDR3aa: CASSLGGDFSYEQYF

v_gene: TRBV4-3
abundance: .
CDR3aa: CASSQGGQGANTEAFF

v_gene: TRBV6-5
abundance: .
CDR3aa: CASTAGVGNQPQHF

v_gene: TRBV11-3
abundance: .
CDR3aa: CASSSRGGTDTQYF

v_gene: TRBV6-6
abundance: few
CDR3aa: CASSYPDTVHPQHF

v_gene: TRBV19
abundance: .
CDR3aa: CASSSTGQPISGNTIYF

v_gene: TRBV11-2
abundance: .
CDR3aa: CASGGTRETQYF

v_gene: TRBV29-1
abundance: .
CDR3aa: CSVAGEGTGANVLTF

v_gene: TRBV3-1/TRBV3-2
abundance: .
CDR3aa: CASSLEGTANYGYTF

v_gene: TRBV29-1
abundance: .
CDR3aa: CSVDKGGHQPQHF

v_gene: TRBV4-2
abundance: .
CDR3aa: CASSFQYGGPDTGELFF